These 18 T cell receptor beta chains were sequenced from one sample in a study of CD8+ T cells in alopecia areata. Sorting separated CD25+CD127- cells from the CD4+ cells of several patients. Following extraction, RNA underwent reverse transcription to cDNA, which served as the sequencing template. Sequenced by immunoSEQ multiplex PCR; TCRdb stores in-frame clones only, minus some. The sample has 35,000 or so clones, less than 55% seen once. The specimen sequenced was CD4+ Tregs sorted from blood. The receptors stem from a human donor with alopecia areata.

The chain combines TRBV7-9 with TRBJ1-1; D uncertain. The V end lost 1 base, the J end lost 0 bases, and 6 bases lay between the germline ends. This CDR3 is 14 amino acids long. Germline-derived CDR1 and CDR2 are SEHNR and FQNEAQ (reference sequence). The CDR3: CASSLEAMNTEAFF. The CDR3 nucleotides are TGTGCCAGCAGCTTAGAAGCCATGAACACTGAAGCTTTCTTT.

For the CDR3, the DNA is TGTGCCAGCAGTGAAATTCGGCGGGGAACTGAAGCTTTCTTT. Amino acid sequence: CASSEIRRGTEAFF. V is TRBV6-1 and J is TRBJ1-1, with D unclear. This CDR3 is built from 14 residues. Germline loops: CDR1 MNHNS, CDR2 SASEGT. V lost 2 bases, J lost 5 bases, and 12 bases lay in between.

This clone turned up a few times. The J gene is TRBJ1-2, the V gene TRBV28; D uncertain. CDR3 length: 15 amino acids. Germline V gene data show CDR1 as MDHEN and CDR2 as SYDVKM. V was cut by 1 base and J by 2 bases, with 11 bases left in between. CDR3 amino acids: CASSLSPGRNYGYTF. The CDR3 coding sequence is TGTGCCAGCAGTTTATCCCCAGGAAGAAACTATGGCTACACCTTC.

In its sample, this clone was seen a few times. V and J are TRBV27 and TRBJ2-2, with 10 bases fitting TRBD2. Trimming cost V 6 bases and J 6 bases; bases outside gene matches: 7. CDR3 length equals 15 residues. The germline V gene has CDR1 MNHEY and CDR2 SMNVEV (reference sequence). CDR3 amino acids: CASSTLAGDPGELFF. DNA for the CDR3: TGTGCCAGCAGCACTCTAGCGGGAGACCCCGGGGAGCTGTTTTTT.

In its sample, this clone was seen a few times. The rearrangement joins TRBV7-9 to TRBJ2-3, with TRBD2 as a possible D gene (6 bases). Germline CDR1 and CDR2: SEHNR and FQNEAQ (reference sequence). CDR3 length: 12 amino acids. Trimming cost V 5 bases and J 10 bases, with 13 bases left between them. For the CDR3, the DNA is TGTGCCAGCAGCCAAAGACTAGAATCGCAGTATTTT. The encoded protein is CASSQRLESQYF.

J is TRBJ2-5 and V is TRBV6-5; D unresolved. The CDR3 extends over 13 amino acids. Germline V gives CDR1 MNHEY, CDR2 SVGAGI. V was cut by 6 bases and J by 5 bases, with 13 bases left in between. The chain's CDR3 is CASSPGPAETQYF. DNA of the CDR3: TGTGCCAGCAGCCCGGGTCCGGCGGAGACCCAGTACTTC.

The gene calls are TRBV7-2 and TRBJ2-3; 10 bases match TRBD2. Germline-derived CDR1 and CDR2 are SGHTA and FQGNSA. CDR3 size: 16 residues. Germline trimming cut 5 bases from V and 3 bases from J; bases unmatched to any gene: 8. CDR3 loop: CASSPSSGGGTDTQYF. CDR3 nucleotides: TGTGCCAGCAGCCCTTCCAGCGGGGGGGGGACAGATACGCAGTATTTT. The whole variable domain, filled in from reference TRBV7-2 and TRBJ2-3, reads GAGVSQSPSNKVTEKGKDVELRCDPISGHTALYWYRQSLGQGLEFLIYFQGNSAPDKSGLPSDRFSAERTGGSVSTLTIQRTQQEDSAVYLCASSPSSGGGTDTQYFGPGTRLTVL.

The chain has TRBV5-6 and TRBJ1-2, with D unclear. Germline CDR1 and CDR2: SGHDT and YYEEEE. V lost 2 bases to trimming and J lost 0 bases, with 5 bases between them. The CDR3 totals 13 residues. The CDR3 bases are TGTGCCAGCAGCTTATTATCTAACTATGGCTACACCTTC. Its translation is CASSLLSNYGYTF.

The V gene is TRBV6-5, the J gene TRBJ2-7; TRBD1 is a possible D gene (6 bases). This CDR3 is built from 16 residues. With 2 bases removed from V and 2 bases from J, the gap between germline ends came to 16 bases. Looked up from germline, CDR1 is MNHEY and CDR2 is SVGAGI. The CDR3 nucleotides read TGTGCCAGCAGTTACCTGGCAGGGGTTGGAACCTACGAGCAGTACTTC. Translating it yields CASSYLAGVGTYEQYF.

The V gene is TRBV5-1, the J gene TRBJ2-7; 10 positions match TRBD1. Looked up from germline, CDR1 is SGHRS and CDR2 is YFSETQ. The V gene end was trimmed by 1 base and the J gene end by 5 bases; junction bases not matched to a gene: 9. The CDR3 is made up of 16 amino acids. CDR3 residues: CASSLTIGQGGDEQYF. Written as DNA, the CDR3 is TGCGCCAGCAGCTTGACCATCGGACAGGGGGGCGACGAGCAGTACTTC.

The J gene is TRBJ2-3, the V gene TRBV7-3, with 7 bases lining up with TRBD2. Germline V gene lookup returns CDR1 SGHTA and CDR2 FQGTGA. CDR3 length: 14 amino acids. V was clipped by 5 bases and J by 6 bases; unmatched bases: 8. CDR3 in amino acids: CASSRTSESDTQYF. The CDR3 DNA follows: TGTGCCAGCAGCCGTACTAGCGAGTCGGATACGCAGTATTTT. The variable domain in full, completed from reference TRBV7-3 and TRBJ2-3, reads GAGVSQTPSNKVTEKGKYVELRCDPISGHTALYWYRQSLGQGPEFLIYFQGTGAADDSGLPNDRFFAVRPEGSVSTLKIQRTERGDSAVYLCASSRTSESDTQYFGPGTRLTVL.

V and J are TRBV29-1 and TRBJ2-1, with 10 bases matching TRBD2. The CDR3 runs to 13 residues. V shed 8 bases, J shed 7 bases, and the junction held 8 bases outside the gene matches. Germline CDR1 reads SQVTM; CDR2 reads ANQGSEA. This CDR3 reads CSHLAGASNEQFF. Here the CDR3 DNA reads TGCAGCCATCTAGCGGGGGCGAGTAATGAGCAGTTCTTC.

The rearrangement uses TRBV9 and TRBJ2-2; D gene uncertain. This CDR3 is built from 14 residues. CDR1 and CDR2 (germline): SGDLS, YYNGEE. Trimming shortened V by 0 bases and J by 7 bases, and 10 bases separated the two germline ends. CDR3 sequence reads: CASSVARVFGELFF. In DNA form, the CDR3 reads TGTGCCAGCAGCGTAGCCCGGGTCTTCGGGGAGCTGTTTTTT.

The rearrangement uses TRBV2 and TRBJ2-7; 8 bases fit TRBD1. The CDR3 has 11 residues. The trim removed 10 bases at V and 4 bases at J, leaving 3 bases unmatched. Germline V gives CDR1 SNHLY, CDR2 FYNNEI. The CDR3 DNA reads TGTGCCACAGGGGGCAAGTACGAGCAGTACTTC. Amino acid sequence: CATGGKYEQYF.

In its sample, this clone was seen a few times. V is TRBV4-3 and J is TRBJ2-1; weak D call: TRBD2 (5 bases). Between the trimmed V and J ends, which lost 1 base and 3 bases, there was a span of 16 bases. The CDR3 spans 17 residues. The V gene's germline CDR1 is LGHNA and CDR2 YSLEER. In DNA, the CDR3 is TGCGCCAGCAGCCAAGGACTATGGAGGCAAGTCTACAATGAGCAGTTCTTC. The encoded protein is CASSQGLWRQVYNEQFF.

In its sample, this clone ranks as medium-sized (0.01 to 0.1%). The chain has TRBV4-1 and TRBJ2-7; 8 bases match TRBD2. The V gene end was trimmed by 4 bases and the J gene end by 7 bases; junction bases not matched to a gene: 6. CDR1 is MGHRA and CDR2 is YSYEKL in the germline V gene. CDR3 length: 13 residues. The CDR3 nucleotides are TGCGCCAGCAGCCGCGGACTAGCTGGTGAGCAGTACTTC. It encodes CASSRGLAGEQYF.

This chain connects TRBV7-3 to TRBJ2-1; the D is unclear. Germline CDR1 reads SGHTA; CDR2 reads FQGTGA. The length of the CDR3 is 15 residues. Trimming pared 4 bases from V and 5 bases from J, leaving 15 bases between. The CDR3 region is CASSSQARRNNEQFF. For the CDR3, the DNA is TGTGCCAGCAGCTCCCAAGCCAGACGGAACAATGAGCAGTTCTTC.

V gene TRBV5-1 combines with J gene TRBJ1-5; D is uncertain. The CDR3 extends over 13 amino acids. Trimming took 4 bases from V and 6 from J, leaving 11 bases between them. From germline, CDR1 is SGHRS and CDR2 YFSETQ. This CDR3 is CASSPLLGQPQHF. DNA of the CDR3: TGCGCCAGCAGCCCCCTCCTCGGTCAGCCCCAGCATTTT.